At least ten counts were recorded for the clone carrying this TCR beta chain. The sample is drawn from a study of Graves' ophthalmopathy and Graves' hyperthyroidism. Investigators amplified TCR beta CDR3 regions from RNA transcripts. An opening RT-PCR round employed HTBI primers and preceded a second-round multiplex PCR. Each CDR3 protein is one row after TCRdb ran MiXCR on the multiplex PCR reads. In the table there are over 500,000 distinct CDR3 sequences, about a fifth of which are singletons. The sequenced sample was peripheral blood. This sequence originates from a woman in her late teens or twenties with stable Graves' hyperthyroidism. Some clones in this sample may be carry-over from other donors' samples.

The DNA for the CDR3 is TGCAGTGCTAGCGATATCTCAGAGGAAGCTTTCTTT. Amino acid sequence: CSASDISEEAFF. The chain has TRBV20-1 and TRBJ1-1; D gene unclear. Per the germline V gene, CDR1 is DFQATT and CDR2 is SNEGSKA (reference sequence). V lost 3 bases, J lost 8 bases, and 13 bases lay in between. The CDR3 contains 12 residues.